What follows is one T cell receptor beta chain and its context. The antigen remains unidentified. This record belongs to a study of T cells in Graves' hyperthyroidism and ophthalmopathy. General study points: Expanded thyroid clonotypes (above 0.001) were mostly also found in blood.

The CDR3 contains 11 residues. The V end was cut by 3 bases, the J end by 3 bases, with 2 bases between. In germline, CDR1 is DFQATT, CDR2 SNEGSKA (reference sequence). Absent ophthalmopathy progression within 18 months defined stable Graves' hyperthyroidism. Patients were excluded for uncontrolled infection, other autoimmune disease, pregnancy or lactation. For the diagnoses, clinical symptoms, serum thyroxine and TRAb, thyroid ultrasound and orbital computed tomography were used. Amplification yielded TCR beta CDR3 regions, with RNA transcripts as the source. Researchers ran a first-round RT-PCR on the TCR CDR3 using the HTBI primer set. MiXCR was run by TCRdb on the multiplex PCR reads, yielding one entry per CDR3 protein. The table has hundreds of thousands of distinct CDR3 sequences, just over 45% seen once.

The rearrangement uses TRBV20-1 and TRBJ2-2; no firm D call. This TCR was sampled from a woman aged 18-30 years with Graves' hyperthyroidism. The sequencing input was peripheral blood or thyroid tissue (not recorded which). The CDR3 nucleotides are TGCAGTGCTAGGCACACCGGGGAGCTGTTTTTT. This encodes CSARHTGELFF.